Listed below are T cell receptor beta chains from one sample, sequenced in a study of identical twins. A single record per CDR3 protein comes from TCRdb applying MiXCR to the 5' RACE reads. The table has some 240,000 distinct CDR3 sequences, roughly a tenth seen once. Sequencing used memory T cells sorted from blood. The receptors originated from a man aged 50-60 years in good health. The CDR3 runs from the conserved cysteine through the conserved F or W. D genes are given only for firm matches. Some rows mark clone size as missing; the rest say once, few, many or name a class of expanded clone.

>.|TRBV20-1|TRBJ2-1|.
TGCAGTGCTAGAGAATTGGTGGGGGAGCGCTACAATGAGCAGTTCTTC
CSARELVGERYNEQFF
>few|TRBV5-6|TRBJ2-7|TRBD2
TGTGCCAGCAGCTGGGGGACTAGCGGCTCCTACGAGCAGTACTTC
CASSWGTSGSYEQYF
>many|TRBV24-1|TRBJ2-3|TRBD2
TGTGCCACCAGTGGGGGACTAGCGGGGGGGCGTAGCACAGATACGCAGTATTTT
CATSGGLAGGRSTDTQYF
>many|TRBV20-1|TRBJ1-2|.
TGCAGTGACAGACGGACTAACTATGGCTACACCTTC
CSDRRTNYGYTF
>few|TRBV28|TRBJ2-3|TRBD1
TGTGCCAGCAGTTCCCCGTTGGGGACAGGGACGGATACGCAGTATTTT
CASSSPLGTGTDTQYF
>few|TRBV7-2|TRBJ1-5|.
TGTGCCAGCAGCTTAGGCAGCCCTGGGCAGCCCCAGCATTTT
CASSLGSPGQPQHF
>.|TRBV4-2|TRBJ2-7|.
TGTGCCAGCAGCTCACCGGGACACAACTACGAGCAGTACTTC
CASSSPGHNYEQYF
>few|TRBV29-1|TRBJ2-7|TRBD1
TGCAGCGTCGCCACCGGGACAGGGCGCACCGAGCAGTACTTC
CSVATGTGRTEQYF
>many|TRBV7-2|TRBJ2-5|.
TGTGCCAGCAGCTCCTTAGGACGATCTGGCACCCAGTACTTC
CASSSLGRSGTQYF
>many|TRBV15|TRBJ2-7|TRBD1
TGTGCCACCAGCAGGACAGGGGACTCCTACGAGCAGTACTTC
CATSRTGDSYEQYF
>few|TRBV15|TRBJ1-5|.
TGTGCCACCAGCAGAGCTCAGGGAGGGCAGGGTGTTCAGCCCCAGCATTTT
CATSRAQGGQGVQPQHF
>many|TRBV25-1|TRBJ1-2|.
TGTGCCAGCACGGACAGCTATGGCTACACCTTC
CASTDSYGYTF
>many|TRBV28|TRBJ1-2|.
TGTGCCAGCAGTTTACCGGGTCTGAGAGAAGGCTACACCTTC
CASSLPGLREGYTF
>.|TRBV27|TRBJ2-3|TRBD1
TGTGCCAGCAGGAACTACAGGGGGCTTAGCACAGATACGCAGTATTTT
CASRNYRGLSTDTQYF
>few|TRBV20-1|TRBJ2-7|.
TGCAGTGCGAATGGGGACGGGAGCTCCTACGAGCAGTACTTC
CSANGDGSSYEQYF
>.|TRBV9|TRBJ2-5|TRBD2
TGTGCCAGCAGCGTACACCAGGGCGGGACTAGCCAAGAGACCCAGTACTTC
CASSVHQGGTSQETQYF
>few|TRBV28|TRBJ1-1|TRBD1
TGTGCCAGCAGTCCGGGACAGGGGGATGAAGCTTTCTTT
CASSPGQGDEAFF
>.|TRBV7-9|TRBJ2-3|.
TGTGCCAGCAGCTCCCCCCGGGCTGGACTACGAGATACGCAGTATTTT
CASSSPRAGLRDTQYF
>.|TRBV5-6|TRBJ1-5|TRBD1
TGTGCCAGCAGCTTCGGGACAGGGTCCAGTCAGCCCCAGCATTTT
CASSFGTGSSQPQHF
>.|TRBV6-1|TRBJ2-1|TRBD2
TGTGCCAGCAGTCCCGGGACTAGCGGGGGGGTTGAGCAGTTCTTC
CASSPGTSGGVEQFF
>.|TRBV4-3|TRBJ1-2|TRBD1
TGCGCCAGCAGCCAAGAGCGTAGAGGGACAGGGGGCTACACCTTC
CASSQERRGTGGYTF
>.|TRBV18|TRBJ2-3|TRBD1
TGTGCCAGCTCACCAATGACAGGGGGTACAGATACGCAGTATTTT
CASSPMTGGTDTQYF
>.|TRBV4-3|TRBJ2-7|TRBD1
TGCGCCAGCAGCCGAACGACAGGGGAATACGAGCAGTACTTC
CASSRTTGEYEQYF
>.|TRBV6-1|TRBJ1-6|TRBD1
TGTGCCAGCAGACCGGGACAGAATAATTCACCCCTCCACTTT
CASRPGQNNSPLHF
>many|TRBV11-3|TRBJ2-1|.
TGTGCCAGCAGCCCTCCGGGCCTTTACAATGAGCAGTTCTTC
CASSPPGLYNEQFF
>.|TRBV18|TRBJ2-1|TRBD2
TGTGCCAGCTCACCACCGGGACTAGCGGGATCAAATGAGCAGTTCTTC
CASSPPGLAGSNEQFF
>many|TRBV20-1|TRBJ1-5|TRBD1
TGCAGTGCTACCGGGACAGGCAATCAGCCCCAGCATTTT
CSATGTGNQPQHF
>.|TRBV10-2|TRBJ2-1|.
TGCGCCAGCAGTGAACGGCACCGACCCAATGAGCAGTTCTTC
CASSERHRPNEQFF
>.|TRBV6-2/TRBV6-3|TRBJ1-1|.
TGTGCCAGCAGTTACTCGCTACAGGAAGCTTTCTTT
CASSYSLQEAFF
>many|TRBV20-1|TRBJ1-2|TRBD1
TGCAGTGCTACCCCCGGACAGGGGGCCGCCTTCTATGGCTACACCTTC
CSATPGQGAAFYGYTF
>many|TRBV6-5|TRBJ1-5|.
TGTGCCAGCAGTTTTTCAGGCGTTCAGCCCCAGCATTTT
CASSFSGVQPQHF
>few|TRBV20-1|TRBJ1-1|.
TGCAGTGCCCCCAATAGGGCGGTTAGTATGAACACTGAAGCTTTCTTT
CSAPNRAVSMNTEAFF
>few|TRBV7-2|TRBJ2-3|.
TGTGCCAGCGGGGGGGGCCTCACAGATACGCAGTATTTT
CASGGGLTDTQYF
>many|TRBV20-1|TRBJ2-5|.
TGCAGTGCTCGGGACCTCGGGCAAGAGACCCAGTACTTC
CSARDLGQETQYF
>few|TRBV5-1|TRBJ2-5|TRBD2
TGCGCCAGCAGCCATCCCGGGGGGGGGGAGACCCAGTACTTC
CASSHPGGGETQYF
>.|TRBV2|TRBJ2-7|.
TGTGCCAGCAGTGACGGGATCATCTCCTACGAGCAGTACTTC
CASSDGIISYEQYF
>.|TRBV5-1|TRBJ2-2|TRBD2
TGCGCCAGCAGCTTGGACGGGAGGGCCGGGGAGCTGTTTTTT
CASSLDGRAGELFF
>many|TRBV20-1|TRBJ2-6|TRBD1
TGCAGTGCTAGAGATCCAGGGGGCTACTCTGGGGCCAACGTCCTGACTTTC
CSARDPGGYSGANVLTF
>few|TRBV5-1|TRBJ2-5|.
TGCGCCAGCAGCTCTCAGGGAGTGGGGGAAGAGACCCAGTACTTC
CASSSQGVGEETQYF
>many|TRBV7-9|TRBJ1-1|.
TGTGCCAGCAGCCCCCCGAGGGGGTCCATGAACACTGAAGCTTTCTTT
CASSPPRGSMNTEAFF
>few|TRBV6-2/TRBV6-3|TRBJ2-5|TRBD2
TGTGCCAGCAGGCCTACTAGCGGGAGATGGGAGACCCAGTACTTC
CASRPTSGRWETQYF
>.|TRBV27|TRBJ2-3|TRBD2
TGTGCCACCAGCGGACTAGCGGGAGCAGATACGCAGTATTTT
CATSGLAGADTQYF
>many|TRBV2|TRBJ2-2|TRBD2
TGTGCCAGCAGTACTAGCGGGAGATTGGCCGGGGAGCTGTTTTTT
CASSTSGRLAGELFF